This passage covers 24 T cell receptor beta chains from one sample sequenced in a study of post-analysis software for immune sequencing data. Findings of the study overall: TRBV5-6, TRBV5-1 and TRBV20-1 belonged to a set of roughly five TRBV segments that were more frequent in patients than controls.

Unique molecular identifiers were carried by the TCR beta cDNA libraries. One entry per CDR3 protein results from TCRdb running MiXCR on the PCR reads. This sample has 600,000 to 750,000 distinct CDR3 sequences, with around 60% found just once. These receptors have no identified antigens. The sequenced sample consisted of blood. The receptor set was obtained from a girl between 2 and 10 years old with multiple sclerosis.

The rearrangement uses TRBV11-2 and TRBJ2-1; 9 positions agree with TRBD1. The CDR3 length is 16 residues. The J segment lost 8 bases and the V segment lost 5 bases, leaving 13 bases of the junction unmatched. Germline CDR1 is SGHAT and CDR2 is FQNNGV. CDR3 nucleotides: TGTGCCAGCAGCGTAACACGCCTGACAGGGGGTGATGAGCAGTTCTTC. Translation: CASSVTRLTGGDEQFF.

V gene TRBV25-1 combines with J gene TRBJ1-2; D not certain. The V gene's germline CDR1 is MGHDK and CDR2 SYGVNS. V gave up 1 base and J gave up 6 bases, with 15 bases separating them. The CDR3 has 15 amino acids. CDR3 DNA: TGTGCCAGCAGTGAATTATTGGACCCGGGCCATGGCTACACCTTC. Its translation is CASSELLDPGHGYTF.

This clonotype has a handful of counts. V and J are TRBV12-3 or TRBV12-4 and TRBJ1-2; D may be TRBD1 (5 bases). Trimming removed 7 bases from V and 7 bases from J, with 16 bases in between. There are 13 residues in the CDR3. DNA of the CDR3: TGTGCCAGCAAACTAGGAGGGAGGGGTGGCTACACCTTC. Its translation is CASKLGGRGGYTF.

This clonotype was found many times. This rearrangement joins TRBV20-1 to TRBJ2-1; TRBD2 agrees at 11 bases. This CDR3 comprises 14 residues. Germline V CDR1 and CDR2: DFQATT, SNEGSKA (reference sequence). After removal of 6 bases from V and 4 bases from J, the junction contained 5 bases not matched to a gene. The CDR3 DNA reads TGCAGTGCAGCCGGGACTAGCGGTTACAATGAGCAGTTCTTC. It codes for CSAAGTSGYNEQFF.

The chain links TRBV16 to TRBJ1-2; D might be TRBD1 (5 bases). Germline V gene lookup returns CDR1 KGHSY and CDR2 FQNENV. The ends were cut back, 4 bases at V and 3 bases at J, with 9 bases in the middle. The CDR3 is 13 amino acids. The CDR3 sequence: CASSLTEDYGYTF. CDR3 DNA sequence: TGTGCCAGCAGCCTGACAGAGGACTATGGCTACACCTTC. The variable domain in full, with the rest retrieved from reference TRBV16 and TRBJ1-2, is GEEVAQTPKHLVRGEGQKAKLYCAPIKGHSYVFWYQQVLKNEFKFLISFQNENVFDETGMPKERFSAKCLPNSPCSLEIQATKLEDSAVYFCASSLTEDYGYTFGSGTRLTVV.

This chain uses TRBV20-1 with TRBJ2-7; 7 bases match TRBD2. The CDR3 runs to 17 residues. Germline assignment: CDR1 DFQATT and CDR2 SNEGSKA (reference sequence). Germline trimming cut 0 bases from V and 3 bases from J; bases unmatched to any gene: 14. CDR3 nucleotides: TGCAGTGCTAGAGATTTTCTCAGTGCGGGAGAAGGCTACGAGCAGTACTTC. Protein: CSARDFLSAGEGYEQYF.

This chain links TRBV28 with TRBJ1-5; D is undetermined. The germline V gene encodes CDR1 MDHEN and CDR2 SYDVKM. The CDR3 has 13 amino acids. V was trimmed by 8 bases and J by 1 base, leaving 9 bases between them. This CDR3 reads CASAGASNQPQHF. In DNA form, the CDR3 reads TGTGCCAGCGCGGGCGCCAGCAATCAGCCCCAGCATTTT.

The CDR3 nucleotides read TGTGCCAGCAGTGGGGTGGGGAAAAACGGACACATTCAGTACTTC. Protein sequence: CASSGVGKNGHIQYF. V usage is TRBV6-5 and J usage is TRBJ2-4; no firm D call. The V and J ends lost 5 bases and 8 bases respectively, with 19 bases between them. Germline V gives CDR1 MNHEY, CDR2 SVGAGI. The CDR3 covers 15 residues.

V gene TRBV5-1 combines with J gene TRBJ2-7, with 8 bases identical to TRBD2. Germline lookup yields CDR1 SGHRS and CDR2 YFSETQ. The CDR3 length is 15 residues. With 0 bases clipped from V and 3 bases from J, the junction kept 5 bases outside the gene matches. In DNA form, the CDR3 reads TGCGCCAGCAGCTTGGCGAGCGGGAGCCTCTACGAGCAGTACTTC. Translation: CASSLASGSLYEQYF.

V gene TRBV7-9 combines with J gene TRBJ2-5; 9 bases are shared with TRBD1. This CDR3 contains 15 residues. CDR1 and CDR2 from the germline V gene are SEHNR and FQNEAQ (reference sequence). The trim removed 4 bases at V and 0 bases at J, leaving 3 bases unmatched. The CDR3 DNA is TGTGCCAGCAGCTCCTGGGACAGGGACCAAGAGACCCAGTACTTC. It translates to CASSSWDRDQETQYF.

This chain uses TRBV27 with TRBJ1-4; D gene ambiguous. V was trimmed by 4 bases and J by 5 bases, leaving 2 bases between them. The CDR3 spans 11 residues. The germline V gene encodes CDR1 MNHEY and CDR2 SMNVEV (reference sequence). The CDR3 loop reads CASSSNEKLFF. The CDR3 DNA is TGTGCCAGCAGTTCCAATGAAAAACTGTTTTTT.

The chain employs TRBV7-9 and TRBJ1-2, with a weak D call TRBD1 (5 bases). The CDR3 has 14 residues. The V end was cut by 0 bases, the J end by 4 bases, with 9 bases between. Germline lookup yields CDR1 SEHNR and CDR2 FQNEAQ (reference sequence). The CDR3 bases are TGTGCCAGCAGCTTAGCCGGGGACCGCTATGGCTACACCTTC. Translating it yields CASSLAGDRYGYTF.

V gene TRBV20-1 combines with J gene TRBJ2-1; D is perhaps TRBD2 (5 bases). Germline CDR1 and CDR2: DFQATT and SNEGSKA (reference sequence). There are 16 residues in the CDR3. Trimming took 0 bases from V and 1 from J, leaving 13 bases between them. The CDR3 DNA follows: TGCAGTGCTAGAGACGCCGTCGGGGTTTCCTACAATGAGCAGTTCTTC. Residues: CSARDAVGVSYNEQFF.

This clonotype occurred once. This chain joins TRBV24-1 and TRBJ2-1, with D possibly matching TRBD1 (5 bases). V dropped 2 bases and J dropped 9 bases, with 13 bases sitting between them. The germline V gene encodes CDR1 KGHDR and CDR2 SFDVKD. This CDR3 has 14 amino acids. The CDR3 coding sequence is TGTGCCACCAGTGATTGGAAAGGGGCTGGTGAGCAGTTCTTC. Protein sequence: CATSDWKGAGEQFF.

This chain uses TRBV6-5 with TRBJ2-3, with 7 bases aligning to TRBD2. J was trimmed by 10 bases and V by 0 bases; bases with no gene match: 4. The CDR3 has 13 amino acids. Germline CDR1 reads MNHEY; CDR2 reads SVGAGI. CDR3: CASSYSTLAAQYF. In DNA, the CDR3 is TGTGCCAGCAGTTACTCAACCCTAGCGGCGCAGTATTTT.

The chain recombines TRBV5-1 with TRBJ2-1; TRBD1 matches 9 bases. J gave up 5 bases and V 4 bases, and 10 bases lay outside the gene matches. Germline V lookup: CDR1 SGHRS, CDR2 YFSETQ. The CDR3 is 16 residues long. CDR3 sequence (DNA): TGCGCCAGCAGCCAGTACACCGGACAGGGGAACAATGAGCAGTTCTTC. Its protein product is CASSQYTGQGNNEQFF. The full variable domain, rest sourced from reference TRBV5-1 and TRBJ2-1, is KAGVTQTPRYLIKTRGQQVTLSCSPISGHRSVSWYQQTPGQGLQFLFEYFSETQRNKGNFPGRFSGRQFSNSRSEMNVSTLELGDSALYLCASSQYTGQGNNEQFFGPGTRLTVL.

V usage is TRBV13 and J usage is TRBJ1-6; D is perhaps TRBD1 (6 bases). V was pared by 1 base and J by 7 bases, with 14 bases between. Germline V gene lookup returns CDR1 PRHDT and CDR2 FYEKMQ (reference sequence). This CDR3 contains 16 residues. CDR3 region: CASSLVHGGSNSPLHF. Here the CDR3 DNA reads TGTGCCAGCAGCTTAGTCCACGGGGGCTCGAATTCACCCCTCCACTTT.

The CDR3 loop reads CASSPTETNYGYTF. CDR3 bases: TGTGCCAGCAGCCCGACGGAAACCAACTATGGCTACACCTTC. The J gene is TRBJ1-2, the V gene TRBV7-2; D is uncertain. The V gene lost 5 bases and the J gene lost 2 bases, with 12 bases spanning the gap. The CDR3 length is 14 residues. Looked up from germline, CDR1 is SGHTA and CDR2 is FQGNSA.

The rearrangement uses TRBV20-1 and TRBJ2-1; possible D gene TRBD2, 5 bases. This CDR3 contains 13 residues. Trimming cost V 7 bases and J 5 bases, with 15 bases left between them. CDR1 and CDR2 from the germline V gene are DFQATT and SNEGSKA (reference sequence). CDR3 sequence (DNA): TGCAGTGGGGAGAGGCTACCTGACAATGAGCAGTTCTTC. Amino acid sequence: CSGERLPDNEQFF.

The chain links TRBV6-5 to TRBJ2-5; D may be TRBD2 (6 bases). V was trimmed by 2 bases and J by 5 bases, leaving 6 bases between them. Germline CDR1 is MNHEY and CDR2 is SVGAGI. This CDR3 region has 12 residues. In DNA, the CDR3 is TGTGCCAGCAGTTACGGGAGGGAGACCCAGTACTTC. Translated: CASSYGRETQYF.

In regard to this clonotype: Germline and junction disagree at one end, which may indicate a read error. The chain couples TRBV20-1 to TRBJ2-1; D might be TRBD1 or TRBD2, each matching 6 bases. The V gene's germline CDR1 is DFQATT and CDR2 SNEGSKA (reference sequence). This CDR3 is built from 15 residues. The CDR3 nucleotides are TGCAGTGCTAGAGATGCGGGACAACGGGGCAATGGGCAGTTCTTC. Translated: CSARDAGQRGNGQFF.

Regarding this clonotype: Relative to the germline gene, one junction end is altered; a read error may explain this. The V and J genes are TRBV7-7 and TRBJ2-7; 12 bases agree with TRBD2. This CDR3 is built from 15 residues. In germline, CDR1 is SSHAT, CDR2 FNYEAQ (reference sequence). DNA of the CDR3: TGTGCTAGCAGCCCATGGACTAGCGGGAACTACGAGCAGTACTTC. It translates to CASSPWTSGNYEQYF. Using reference TRBV7-7 and TRBJ2-7 for the parts outside the CDR3, the full variable domain is GAGVSQSPRYKVTKRGQDVTLRCDPISSHATLYWYQQALGQGPEFLTYFNYEAQPDKSGLPSDRFSAERPEGSISTLTIQRTEQRDSAMYRCASSPWTSGNYEQYFGPGTRLTVT.

The genes are TRBV4-1 and TRBJ2-7; D might be TRBD1 (5 bases). V was clipped by 3 bases and J by 2 bases, with 14 bases between them. The CDR3 extends over 15 amino acids. Germline V gene data show CDR1 as MGHRA and CDR2 as YSYEKL. The CDR3 loop is CASSHGALAAYEQYF. In nucleotides, the CDR3 is TGCGCCAGCAGCCATGGGGCTTTAGCAGCCTACGAGCAGTACTTC.

This clonotype was seen a few times. The chain combines TRBV29-1 with TRBJ1-2, with 11 bases lining up with TRBD1. Germline loops: CDR1 SQVTM, CDR2 ANQGSEA. V shed 0 bases, J shed 4 bases, and the junction held 4 bases outside the gene matches. This CDR3 contains 15 residues. The CDR3 DNA is TGCAGCGTTGAAGAAGGGACAGGGGGACCCTATGGCTACACCTTC. Translating it yields CSVEEGTGGPYGYTF.